This TCR beta chain was found in a study of shared clonotypes between healthy human individuals. Produced via immunoSEQ multiplex PCR; TCRdb's table is partial and in-frame only. This sample has some 2.1 million clones; roughly 94% occur once, and the top ten carry around 0.13%. V was trimmed by 1 base and J by 0 bases, leaving 7 bases between them. There are 14 residues in the CDR3. Germline V gene data show CDR1 as MGHRA and CDR2 as YSYEKL. This TCR was recovered from a man aged 18 to 29 in good health. Source material: naive CD4+ T cells sorted from blood. Noted subset: CD45RA+ positively selected. This chain uses TRBV4-1 with TRBJ2-7, with unresolved D. The CDR3: CASSQAASSYEQYF. CDR3 nucleotide sequence: TGCGCCAGCAGCCAAGCCGCGAGCTCCTACGAGCAGTACTTC.